The 6 T cell receptor beta chains below were found in one sample sequenced in a study of blood T cell repertoires in COVID-19. Measured with immunoSEQ multiplex PCR; TCRdb has only the in-frame clones, and not every one. The data contain 250,000 to 350,000 clones, roughly 84% of them seen just once; the ten biggest clones take up more than 1.1%. The sequenced material came from peripheral blood. The receptors were gathered from a human donor with COVID-19, enrolled during active disease. The donor label of this sample is uncertain.

This clone has only a few counts. The chain joins TRBV29-1 to TRBJ2-1; 16 bases fit TRBD2. The CDR3 has 18 amino acids. Germline V lookup: CDR1 SQVTM, CDR2 ANQGSEA. Trimming at V came to 7 bases and at J to 6 bases, leaving 15 bases not matched to a gene. The CDR3 DNA reads as TGCAGCGCCGATCGGGGGGGACTAGCGGGAGGGCCCTCCAATGAGCAGTTCTTC. Protein: CSADRGGLAGGPSNEQFF.

V gene TRBV2 combines with J gene TRBJ2-1, with 9 bases aligning to TRBD2. V was pared by 5 bases and J by 7 bases, with 12 bases of the junction left unmatched. The CDR3 has 16 residues. Germline CDR1 is SNHLY and CDR2 is FYNNEI. Here the CDR3 DNA reads TGTGCCAGCAGTTCAACGCGGATAGCGGGAGCGAATGAGCAGTTCTTC. The encoded protein is CASSSTRIAGANEQFF.

Details on this clone: The sample contains more than one DNA sequence encoding this CDR3. This chain links TRBV7-3 with TRBJ2-3; D is possibly TRBD2 (5 bases). The CDR3 covers 15 residues. Germline loops: CDR1 SGHTA, CDR2 FQGTGA. Trimming removed 1 base from V and 3 bases from J, with 11 bases in between. CDR3 coding DNA: TGTGCCAGCAGCTTAAGTGGGAGAGGGACAGATACGCAGTATTTT. Translated, it gives CASSLSGRGTDTQYF.

The rearrangement uses TRBV27 and TRBJ1-1; D gene uncertain. The CDR3 has 14 residues. V dropped 4 bases and J dropped 5 bases, with 14 bases sitting between them. Looked up from germline, CDR1 is MNHEY and CDR2 is SMNVEV (reference sequence). The CDR3 DNA follows: TGTGCCAGCAGTTCTCCGCGGACTGGAACTGAAGCTTTCTTT. This codes for CASSSPRTGTEAFF.

V and J are TRBV30 and TRBJ1-4; D remains ambiguous. The V and J ends lost 3 bases and 0 bases respectively, with 8 bases between them. The CDR3 is made up of 14 amino acids. From germline, CDR1 is GTSNPN and CDR2 SVGIG (reference sequence). CDR3 loop: CAWRPGATNEKLFF. CDR3 DNA: TGTGCCTGGAGGCCGGGTGCAACTAATGAAAAACTGTTTTTT.

The rearrangement links TRBV7-9 to TRBJ1-1, with D tentatively TRBD1 (5 bases). This CDR3 spans 14 amino acids. V lost 5 bases, J lost 0 bases, and 10 bases lay in between. CDR1 is SEHNR and CDR2 is FQNEAQ in the germline V gene (reference sequence). This chain's CDR3 is CASSQGGLNTEAFF. As DNA, the CDR3 is TGTGCCAGCAGCCAGGGAGGTTTGAACACTGAAGCTTTCTTT.